One sample yielded the 24 T cell receptor beta chains listed below, sequenced in a study of siplizumab effects on memory and regulatory T cells. Profiled with immunoSEQ multiplex PCR; TCRdb holds only in-frame clones, not every one. Among around 110,000 clones listed, roughly 94% were seen once. The sample consisted of non-Treg CD4+ T cells sorted from blood. The receptors stem from a human donor in good health.

This sequence joins TRBV19 and TRBJ1-2; TRBD1 is a possible D gene (6 bases). CDR1 and CDR2 (germline): LNHDA, SQIVND (reference sequence). Trimming removed 6 bases at V and 6 bases at J, with 14 bases between. This CDR3 region has 13 residues. CDR3 loop: CASREWGQDGYTF. The CDR3 coding sequence is TGTGCCAGTAGGGAGTGGGGGCAAGATGGCTACACCTTC.

The J gene is TRBJ2-6, the V gene TRBV27; 7 bases fit TRBD1. Germline CDR1 reads MNHEY; CDR2 reads SMNVEV (reference sequence). CDR3 length equals 15 residues. J was trimmed by 2 bases and V by 3 bases; bases with no gene match: 1. This CDR3 reads CASSFDRAGANVLTF. CDR3 in DNA: TGTGCCAGCAGTTTCGACAGGGCTGGGGCCAACGTCCTGACTTTC.

The V call is TRBV19, the J call TRBJ1-2; D not resolved. The V gene's germline CDR1 is LNHDA and CDR2 SQIVND (reference sequence). Between the trimmed V and J ends, which lost 0 bases and 4 bases, there was a span of 9 bases. This CDR3 spans 14 amino acids. This chain's CDR3 is CASSIDERSYGYTF. The CDR3 DNA is TGTGCCAGTAGTATAGATGAGAGGAGCTATGGCTACACCTTC.

The chain links TRBV7-2 to TRBJ2-5, with 12 bases matching TRBD2. The CDR3 totals 15 residues. Trimming cost V 4 bases and J 5 bases; bases outside gene matches: 5. The germline CDR1 and CDR2 sequences are SGHTA and FQGNSA. The chain's CDR3 is CASSSGLAGRETQYF. CDR3 sequence (DNA): TGTGCCAGCAGCTCTGGACTAGCGGGACGGGAGACCCAGTACTTC.

V and J are TRBV6-1 and TRBJ2-7; 7 bases fit TRBD2. V was pared by 7 bases and J by 2 bases, with 11 bases of the junction left unmatched. Per germline, CDR1 MNHNS and CDR2 SASEGT. There are 15 residues in the CDR3. The CDR3 protein is CASNSPGRAAYEQYF. CDR3 in DNA: TGTGCCAGCAACTCGCCGGGGAGGGCGGCCTACGAGCAGTACTTC.

The CDR3 coding sequence is TGCAGCGTCGGAAACTCCTACAATGAGCAGTTCTTC. Its translation: CSVGNSYNEQFF. The rearrangement links TRBV29-1 to TRBJ2-1; D not resolved. V was trimmed by 6 bases and J by 0 bases, leaving 6 bases between them. Germline CDR1 reads SQVTM; CDR2 reads ANQGSEA. The CDR3 has 12 residues.

This chain uses TRBV11-1 with TRBJ2-5, with 12 bases matching TRBD2. The V gene's germline CDR1 is SGHAT and CDR2 FQDESV (reference sequence). V lost 5 bases and J lost 10; bases outside the gene matches: 11. This CDR3 is 15 amino acids long. CDR3 sequence (DNA): TGTGCCAGCAGCGTAGAAGAGACTAGCGGGGGAGGCCAGTACTTC. It yields the protein CASSVEETSGGGQYF.

The chain joins TRBV6-1 to TRBJ1-1; TRBD1 agrees at 9 bases. The junction had 1 base not matched to a gene; V was cut back by 1 base and J by 4 bases. Looked up from germline, CDR1 is MNHNS and CDR2 is SASEGT. The CDR3 has 14 amino acids. CDR3 nucleotide sequence: TGTGCCAGCAGTGAAGGACAGGGGGGCACTGAAGCTTTCTTT. It encodes CASSEGQGGTEAFF.

The chain has TRBV6-5 and TRBJ2-7, with D hard to call. V lost 2 bases and J 6 bases, leaving 5 bases between the germline ends. This CDR3 is 11 amino acids long. The V gene's germline CDR1 is MNHEY and CDR2 SVGAGI. CDR3 coding DNA: TGTGCCAGCAGTTACCTCTTCGAGCAGTACTTC. It encodes CASSYLFEQYF.

The V and J genes are TRBV30 and TRBJ1-1; D call uncertain. Trimming removed 0 bases from V and 0 bases from J, with 17 bases in between. There are 17 residues in the CDR3. Germline CDR1 is GTSNPN and CDR2 is SVGIG (reference sequence). The CDR3 bases are TGTGCCTGGAGTGTAAAATTCGGTGGAGGGATGAACACTGAAGCTTTCTTT. It codes for CAWSVKFGGGMNTEAFF.

The chain recombines TRBV25-1 with TRBJ2-2, with 10 nucleotides matching TRBD1. Germline values: CDR1 MGHDK, CDR2 SYGVNS. This CDR3 is 16 amino acids long. V lost 4 bases to trimming and J lost 2 bases; unmatched junction nucleotides: 4. As DNA, the CDR3 is TGTGCCAGCAGTGCCCGGGACAGGGGAAACACCGGGGAGCTGTTTTTT. Its translation: CASSARDRGNTGELFF.

CDR3 nucleotide sequence: TGCGCCAGCAGCGCGGACCCTTCGGGGGAGCAGTACTTC. Translating gives CASSADPSGEQYF. The chain combines TRBV5-1 with TRBJ2-7, with D possibly matching TRBD2 (5 bases). V was pared by 4 bases and J by 7 bases, with 15 bases between. Germline V lookup: CDR1 SGHRS, CDR2 YFSETQ. This CDR3 region has 13 residues.

The rearrangement uses TRBV6-5 and TRBJ1-2; 8 bases fit TRBD1. Germline values: CDR1 MNHEY, CDR2 SVGAGI. The CDR3 runs 14 residues. V was pared by 6 bases and J by 2 bases, with 5 bases of the junction left unmatched. CDR3 region: CASRAYRGNYGYTF. CDR3 sequence (DNA): TGTGCCAGCAGGGCTTACAGGGGGAACTATGGCTACACCTTC.

CDR3 sequence (DNA): TGTGCCAGCAGCTTGTGGGACAGGATGAACACTGAAGCTTTCTTT. Amino acid sequence: CASSLWDRMNTEAFF. The chain employs TRBV5-6 and TRBJ1-1, with 8 positions matching TRBD1. The trim removed 1 base at V and 0 bases at J, leaving 2 bases unmatched. The CDR3 totals 15 residues. Germline CDR1 reads SGHDT; CDR2 reads YYEEEE.

The CDR3 loop reads CASSGKDRGNTEAFF. Written as DNA, the CDR3 is TGTGCCAGCAGCGGCAAGGACAGGGGGAACACTGAAGCTTTCTTT. This chain links TRBV21-1 with TRBJ1-1; no check of the table's D call, TRBD1, against the DNA was made. TRBV21-1 is a listed pseudogene. The length of the CDR3 is 15 residues.

This rearrangement joins TRBV6-4 to TRBJ2-3; D gene unclear. The ends were cut back, 5 bases at V and 1 base at J, with 7 bases in the middle. The CDR3 length is 13 residues. Looked up from germline, CDR1 is MRHNA and CDR2 is SNTAGT. Written as DNA, the CDR3 is TGTGCCAGCAGTTATGAACGCACAGATACGCAGTATTTT. Encoded protein: CASSYERTDTQYF.

In DNA, the CDR3 is TGTGCCAGCAGCTTCGGGCTACAAGAGACCCAGTACTTC. This sequence encodes CASSFGLQETQYF. The V gene is TRBV7-7, the J gene TRBJ2-5; D is unclear. CDR1 and CDR2 (germline): SSHAT, FNYEAQ (reference sequence). The CDR3 is 13 residues long. V lost 3 bases and J 2 bases, leaving 7 bases between the germline ends.

V usage is TRBV7-9 and J usage is TRBJ2-1, with D unresolved. This CDR3 is 13 amino acids long. Germline CDR1 and CDR2: SEHNR and FQNEAQ (reference sequence). With 5 bases removed from V and 3 bases from J, the gap between germline ends came to 8 bases. CDR3 nucleotide sequence: TGTGCCAGCAGCAGAAGCTTCTACAATGAGCAGTTCTTC. It codes for CASSRSFYNEQFF.

The chain couples TRBV28 to TRBJ1-5; D possibly corresponds to TRBD1 (6 bases). CDR3 length equals 19 residues. CDR1 and CDR2 from the germline V gene are MDHEN and SYDVKM. The V gene lost 5 bases and the J gene lost 2 bases, with 25 bases spanning the gap. CDR3 bases: TGTGCCAGCAGTCCCTTTAGAATAAGTACAGGGAGAGGCAATCAGCCCCAGCATTTT. It encodes CASSPFRISTGRGNQPQHF. The whole variable domain, remainder taken from reference TRBV28 and TRBJ1-5, is DVKVTQSSRYLVKRTGEKVFLECVQDMDHENMFWYRQDPGLGLRLIYFSYDVKMKEKGDIPEGYSVSREKKERFSLILESASTNQTSMYLCASSPFRISTGRGNQPQHFGDGTRLSIL.

The chain combines TRBV7-9 with TRBJ2-5; a possible D gene is TRBD2 (5 bases). CDR1 is SEHNR, CDR2 FQNEAQ, per germline (reference sequence). This CDR3 has 15 amino acids. V lost 5 bases, J lost 4 bases, and 17 bases lay in between. The CDR3 region is CASSPTRVERETQYF. The CDR3 DNA reads as TGTGCCAGCAGCCCCACGCGGGTCGAACGAGAGACCCAGTACTTC. The full variable domain, in which reference TRBV7-9 and TRBJ2-5 provide the parts outside the CDR3, is DTGVSQNPRHKITKRGQNVTFRCDPISEHNRLYWYRQTLGQGPEFLTYFQNEAQLEKSRLLSDRFSAERPKGSFSTLEIQRTEQGDSAMYLCASSPTRVERETQYFGPGTRLLVL.

The gene calls are TRBV7-9 and TRBJ2-5, with 12 bases aligning to TRBD2. CDR1 and CDR2 from the germline V gene are SEHNR and FQNEAQ (reference sequence). V lost 5 bases to trimming and J lost 3 bases; unmatched junction nucleotides: 4. This CDR3 comprises 15 residues. The CDR3 loop reads CASSRLAGEKETQYF. The CDR3 DNA follows: TGTGCCAGCAGCAGACTAGCGGGGGAAAAAGAGACCCAGTACTTC.

This chain links TRBV5-4 with TRBJ1-1; 7 nucleotides agree with TRBD1. Unmatched junction bases numbered 7, after V lost 4 bases and J lost 1 base. CDR3 length: 15 amino acids. Per the germline V gene, CDR1 is SGHNT and CDR2 is YYREEE (reference sequence). CDR3 coding DNA: TGTGCCAGCAGCCTACCGGGACAGCCGAACACTGAAGCTTTCTTT. It specifies CASSLPGQPNTEAFF.

This chain links TRBV18 with TRBJ2-5; the match to TRBD1 covers 7 bases. The ends lost 0 bases at V and 3 bases at J; junction bases unmatched: 1. CDR3 size: 14 residues. Germline CDR1 reads KGHSH; CDR2 reads LQKENI. The CDR3 protein is CASSPPGQEETQYF. The CDR3 nucleotides are TGTGCCAGCTCACCACCCGGACAGGAAGAGACCCAGTACTTC.

This chain links TRBV4-2 with TRBJ2-3; a weak D match, TRBD2 (5 bases). Germline loops: CDR1 LGHNA, CDR2 YNFKEQ. The V and J ends lost 1 base and 5 bases respectively, with 13 bases between them. The CDR3 runs 15 residues. CDR3 nucleotide sequence: TGTGCCAGCAGCCAAGCCCAAAGGGCGGGAGATACGCAGTATTTT. Translation gives CASSQAQRAGDTQYF.